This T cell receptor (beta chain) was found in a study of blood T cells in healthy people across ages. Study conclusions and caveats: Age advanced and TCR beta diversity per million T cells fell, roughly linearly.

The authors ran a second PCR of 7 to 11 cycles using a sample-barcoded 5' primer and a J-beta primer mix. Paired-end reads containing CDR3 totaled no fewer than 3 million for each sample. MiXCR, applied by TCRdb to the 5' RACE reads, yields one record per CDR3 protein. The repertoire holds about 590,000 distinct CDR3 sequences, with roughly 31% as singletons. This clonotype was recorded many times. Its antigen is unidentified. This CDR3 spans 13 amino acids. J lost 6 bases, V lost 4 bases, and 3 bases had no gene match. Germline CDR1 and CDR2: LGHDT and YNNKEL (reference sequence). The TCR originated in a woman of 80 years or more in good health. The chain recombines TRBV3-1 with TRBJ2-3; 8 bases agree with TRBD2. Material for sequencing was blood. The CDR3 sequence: CASSPSGWDTQYF. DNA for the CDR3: TGTGCCAGCAGCCCTAGCGGGTGGGATACGCAGTATTTT.